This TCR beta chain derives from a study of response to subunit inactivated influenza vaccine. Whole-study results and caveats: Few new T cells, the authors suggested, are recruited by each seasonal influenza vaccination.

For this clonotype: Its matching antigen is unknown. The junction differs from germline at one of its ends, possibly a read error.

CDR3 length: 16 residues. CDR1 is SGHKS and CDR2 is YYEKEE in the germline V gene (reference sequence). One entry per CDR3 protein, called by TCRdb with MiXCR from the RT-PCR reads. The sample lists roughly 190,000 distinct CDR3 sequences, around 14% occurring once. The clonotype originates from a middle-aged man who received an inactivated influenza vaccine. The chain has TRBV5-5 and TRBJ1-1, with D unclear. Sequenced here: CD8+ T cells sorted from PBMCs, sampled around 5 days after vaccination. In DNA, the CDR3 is TGTGCCAGCAGCCCCCCCCCGGGCCTAATGAACAATGAAGCTTTCTTT. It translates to CASSPPPGLMNNEAFF.